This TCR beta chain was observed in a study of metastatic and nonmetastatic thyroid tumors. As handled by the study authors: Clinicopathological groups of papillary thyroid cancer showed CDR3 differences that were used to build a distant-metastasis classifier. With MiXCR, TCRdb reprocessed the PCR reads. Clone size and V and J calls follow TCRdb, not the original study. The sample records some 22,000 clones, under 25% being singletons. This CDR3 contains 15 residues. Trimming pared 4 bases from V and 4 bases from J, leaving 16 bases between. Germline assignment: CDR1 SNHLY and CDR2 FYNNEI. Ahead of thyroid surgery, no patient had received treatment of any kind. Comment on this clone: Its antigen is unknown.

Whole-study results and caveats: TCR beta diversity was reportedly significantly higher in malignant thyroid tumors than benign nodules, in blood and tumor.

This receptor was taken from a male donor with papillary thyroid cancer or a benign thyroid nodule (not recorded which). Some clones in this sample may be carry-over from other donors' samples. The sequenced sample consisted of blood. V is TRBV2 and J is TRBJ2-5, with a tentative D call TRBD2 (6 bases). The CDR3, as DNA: TGTGCCAGCAGTGGGGGGGATACACCGGGAGAGACCCAGTACTTC. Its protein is CASSGGDTPGETQYF.